The T cell receptor (beta chain) under discussion was sequenced for a study of beta chain features in type 1 diabetes. Study-wide points: Individuals with type 1 diabetes displayed fewer insertions and more deletions at VDJ junctions.

Expressed TCRB transcripts were sequenced, since all the RNA that had been isolated was reverse transcribed. About 3.57 million reads, on average, came from each naive, central memory and regulatory T cell sample. Profiled with immunoSEQ multiplex PCR; TCRdb holds only in-frame clones, not every one. The data hold approximately 300,000 clones, with 9.5% to 11% observed a single time. Comment on this clone: Antigen specificity is unknown.

This CDR3 region has 13 residues. With V trimmed by 6 bases and J by 5 bases, 4 bases remained unmatched. The germline gives CDR1 MGHDK, CDR2 SYGVNS. The chain recombines TRBV25-1 with TRBJ2-5; 9 bases align to TRBD1. This clonotype was obtained from a woman in her thirties in good health. The sequenced sample consisted of naive CD4+ T cells from blood. DNA for the CDR3: TGTGCCAGCAGCACAGGGGGCTTCGAGACCCAGTACTTC. Encoded protein: CASSTGGFETQYF.